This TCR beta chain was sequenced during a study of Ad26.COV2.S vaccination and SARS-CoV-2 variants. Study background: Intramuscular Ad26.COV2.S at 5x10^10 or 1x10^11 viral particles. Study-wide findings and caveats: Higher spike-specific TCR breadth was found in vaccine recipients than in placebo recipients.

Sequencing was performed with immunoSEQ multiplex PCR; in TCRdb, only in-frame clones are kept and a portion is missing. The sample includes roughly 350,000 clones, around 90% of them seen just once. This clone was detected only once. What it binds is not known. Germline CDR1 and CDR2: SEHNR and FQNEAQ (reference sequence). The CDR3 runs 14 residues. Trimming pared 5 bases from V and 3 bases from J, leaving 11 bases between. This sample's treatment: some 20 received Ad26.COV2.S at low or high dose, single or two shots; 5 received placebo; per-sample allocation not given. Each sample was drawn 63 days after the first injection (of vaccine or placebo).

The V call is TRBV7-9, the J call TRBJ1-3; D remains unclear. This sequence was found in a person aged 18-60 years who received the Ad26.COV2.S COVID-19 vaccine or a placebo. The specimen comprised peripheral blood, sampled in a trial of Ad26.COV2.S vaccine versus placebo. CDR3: CASSLPVGGNTIYF. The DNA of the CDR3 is TGTGCCAGCAGCCTTCCGGTTGGTGGAAACACCATATATTTT.